This T cell receptor beta chain was profiled in a study of type 1 regulatory T cells. The wider study: An in vitro protocol generated T-allo10, a Tr1-enriched, alloantigen-specific CD4 T cell product. Study-wide results and limits: Type 1 regulatory T cells had a more restricted TCR repertoire than non-type 1 regulatory T cells.

V dropped 2 bases and J dropped 4 bases, with 9 bases sitting between them. The CDR3 covers 13 residues. The germline CDR1 and CDR2 sequences are SGHKS and YYEKEE (reference sequence). Using its own MiXCR run on the reads, TCRdb lists one record per CDR3 protein. Of approximately 45,000 distinct CDR3 sequences in the sample, less than 15% were seen once. Comments on this clonotype: Antigen: not known.

The source material was cultured non-Tr1 T cells, either the whole culture or a sorted T cell fraction (not recorded which). The receptor was isolated from a human donor in good health. V usage is TRBV5-5 and J usage is TRBJ1-2; D uncertain. CDR3 region: CASSFGSTYGYTF. CDR3 bases: TGTGCCAGCAGCTTCGGTTCAACCTATGGCTACACCTTC.